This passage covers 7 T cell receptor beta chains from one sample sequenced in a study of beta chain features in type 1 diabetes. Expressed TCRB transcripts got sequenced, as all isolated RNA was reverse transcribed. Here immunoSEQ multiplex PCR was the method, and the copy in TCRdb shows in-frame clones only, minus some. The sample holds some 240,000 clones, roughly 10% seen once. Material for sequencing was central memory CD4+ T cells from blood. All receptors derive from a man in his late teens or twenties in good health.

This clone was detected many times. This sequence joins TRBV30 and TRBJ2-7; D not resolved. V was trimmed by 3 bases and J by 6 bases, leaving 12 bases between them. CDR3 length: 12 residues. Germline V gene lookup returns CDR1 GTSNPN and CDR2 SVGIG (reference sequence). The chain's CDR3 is CAWRTDGREQYF. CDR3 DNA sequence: TGTGCCTGGAGGACGGACGGACGCGAGCAGTACTTC.

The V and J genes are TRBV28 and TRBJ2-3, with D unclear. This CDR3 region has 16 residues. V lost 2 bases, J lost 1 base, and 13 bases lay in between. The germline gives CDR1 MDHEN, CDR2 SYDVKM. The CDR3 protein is CASSLVRKRGTDTQYF. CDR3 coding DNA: TGTGCCAGCAGTTTAGTTAGGAAACGGGGCACAGATACGCAGTATTTT.

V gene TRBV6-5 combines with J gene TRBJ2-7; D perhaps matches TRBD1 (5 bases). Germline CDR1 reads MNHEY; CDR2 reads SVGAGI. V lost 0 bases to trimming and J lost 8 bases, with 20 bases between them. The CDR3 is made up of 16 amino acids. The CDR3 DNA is TGTGCCAGCAGTTACTCCGTCGCGCAGGGAATGGTGCAGCAGTACTTC. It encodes CASSYSVAQGMVQQYF.

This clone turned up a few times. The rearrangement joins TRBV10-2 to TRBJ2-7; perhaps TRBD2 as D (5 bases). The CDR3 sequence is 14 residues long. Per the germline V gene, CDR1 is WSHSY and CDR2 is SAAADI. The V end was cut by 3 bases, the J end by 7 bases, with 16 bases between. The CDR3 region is CASSDTGIRWEQYF. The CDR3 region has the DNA TGCGCCAGCAGTGATACGGGAATACGATGGGAGCAGTACTTC.

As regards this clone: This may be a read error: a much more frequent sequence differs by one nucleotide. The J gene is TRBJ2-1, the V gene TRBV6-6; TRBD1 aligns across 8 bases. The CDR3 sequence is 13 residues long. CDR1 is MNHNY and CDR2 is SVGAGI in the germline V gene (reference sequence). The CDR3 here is CAISDRGYNEQFF. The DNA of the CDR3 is TGTGCCATCAGTGACAGGGGTTACAATGAGCAGTTCTTC.

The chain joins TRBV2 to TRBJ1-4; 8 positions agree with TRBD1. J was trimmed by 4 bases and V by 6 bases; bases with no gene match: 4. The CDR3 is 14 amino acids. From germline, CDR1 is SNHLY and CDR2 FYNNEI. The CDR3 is CASSRGRHNEKLFF. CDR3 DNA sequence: TGTGCCAGCAGCAGGGGGCGGCATAATGAAAAACTGTTTTTT.

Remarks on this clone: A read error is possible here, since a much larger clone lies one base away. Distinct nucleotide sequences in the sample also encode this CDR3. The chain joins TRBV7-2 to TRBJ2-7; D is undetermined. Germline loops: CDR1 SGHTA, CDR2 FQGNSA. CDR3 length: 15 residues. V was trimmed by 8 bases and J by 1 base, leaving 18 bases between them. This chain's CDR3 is CASGPPSDWSYEQYF. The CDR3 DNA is TGTGCCAGCGGCCCCCCCTCTGACTGGTCCTACGAGCAGTACTTC.